Following are 31 T cell receptor beta chains from one sample sequenced in a study of control samples from healthy donors and cancer patients. The repertoire was sequenced with immunoSEQ multiplex PCR; TCRdb's copy has only in-frame clones and lacks some. There are 12,000 to 15,000 clones in the sample; about 72% occur only once, and 17% lies in the top ten. Sequencing was done on a sample of formalin-fixed, paraffin-embedded tissue. The source of these receptors is a female donor with lung cancer.

The gene calls are TRBV18 and TRBJ1-5; unclear D gene. Germline V gene data show CDR1 as KGHSH and CDR2 as LQKENI. The ends were cut back, 2 bases at V and 2 bases at J, with 4 bases in the middle. This CDR3 contains 13 residues. DNA for the CDR3: TGTGCCAGCTCACCAGGGGGCAATCAGCCCCAGCATTTT. Amino acid sequence: CASSPGGNQPQHF.

The gene calls are TRBV12-3 or TRBV12-4 and TRBJ2-3; the D is unclear. The ends were cut back, 3 bases at V and 3 bases at J, with 7 bases in the middle. The CDR3 is 13 residues long. The CDR3 loop is CASSFTRTDTQYF. In DNA, the CDR3 is TGTGCCAGCAGTTTCACCCGGACAGATACGCAGTATTTT.

This chain connects TRBV6-6 to TRBJ1-6; the match to TRBD1 covers 10 bases. Germline trimming cut 6 bases from V and 9 bases from J; bases unmatched to any gene: 5. Germline V CDR1 and CDR2: MNHNY, SVGAGI (reference sequence). The CDR3 totals 14 residues. The CDR3 DNA sequence: TGTGCCAGCAGCCGGGACAGGGGAGCTTCACCCCTCCACTTT. The encoded protein is CASSRDRGASPLHF.

The chain carries TRBV5-6 and TRBJ1-2; no firm D call. The CDR3 has 13 amino acids. The germline V gene encodes CDR1 SGHDT and CDR2 YYEEEE. V lost 3 bases, J lost 7 bases, and 13 bases lay in between. CDR3 protein: CASSWTQVGGYTF. As DNA, the CDR3 is TGTGCCAGCAGCTGGACCCAGGTCGGTGGCTACACCTTC. Drawing the rest from reference TRBV5-6 and TRBJ1-2, the complete variable domain is DAGVTQSPTHLIKTRGQQVTLRCSPKSGHDTVSWYQQALGQGPQFIFQYYEEEERQRGNFPDRFSGHQFPNYSSELNVNALLLGDSALYLCASSWTQVGGYTFGSGTRLTVV.

The rearrangement joins TRBV6-5 to TRBJ1-2; the match to TRBD1 covers 9 bases. CDR1 and CDR2 (germline): MNHEY, SVGAGI. J gave up 4 bases and V 10 bases, and 10 bases lay outside the gene matches. The CDR3 totals 14 residues. This chain's CDR3 is CATLNTGGGYGYTF. The CDR3 nucleotides are TGTGCCACCCTGAATACAGGGGGCGGCTATGGCTACACCTTC.

This clone was observed a single time. The rearrangement uses TRBV12-5 and TRBJ2-2; D is uncertain. This CDR3 region has 13 residues. The germline V gene has CDR1 LGHNT and CDR2 FRNRAP. Trimming took 1 base from V and 6 from J, leaving 6 bases between them. CDR3 nucleotide sequence: TGTGCTAGTGGTTTGGACTGGTCCGGGGAGCTGTTTTTT. Translating gives CASGLDWSGELFF.

The rearrangement uses TRBV6-4 and TRBJ2-3, with TRBD2 matching 9 bases. V lost 5 bases to trimming and J lost 6 bases; unmatched junction nucleotides: 9. The CDR3 has 15 residues. Germline CDR1 reads MRHNA; CDR2 reads SNTAGT. The CDR3, as DNA: TGTGCCAGCAGTTTCTTAGCGGGAGATAGGGATACGCAGTATTTT. It yields the protein CASSFLAGDRDTQYF.

The genes are TRBV18 and TRBJ1-5; weak D call: TRBD1 (6 bases). The CDR3 length is 14 residues. V gave up 2 bases and J gave up 4 bases, with 9 bases separating them. Per germline, CDR1 KGHSH and CDR2 LQKENI. The chain's CDR3 is CASSPNQGNQPQHF. The CDR3 DNA is TGTGCCAGCTCACCAAATCAGGGGAATCAGCCCCAGCATTTT.

The chain links TRBV29-1 to TRBJ2-7; 9 nucleotides match TRBD1. The germline CDR1 and CDR2 sequences are SQVTM and ANQGSEA. The CDR3 totals 12 residues. Unmatched junction bases numbered 10, after V lost 4 bases and J lost 12 bases. In nucleotides, the CDR3 is TGCAGCGTTGGGTCACAGGGGGCAAAAACGTACTTC. Its translation is CSVGSQGAKTYF.

This clone turned up a few times. This chain connects TRBV5-1 to TRBJ2-1, with D perhaps assigned TRBD1 or TRBD2 (6 bases each). The germline gives CDR1 SGHRS, CDR2 YFSETQ. CDR3 length: 15 residues. Trimming shortened V by 4 bases and J by 4 bases, and 15 bases separated the two germline ends. The CDR3 loop reads CASSPEGGSYNEQFF. The CDR3 nucleotides are TGCGCCAGCAGCCCGGAAGGGGGGTCTTACAATGAGCAGTTCTTC.

This chain joins TRBV11-2 and TRBJ2-5; the match to TRBD2 covers 12 bases. V shed 7 bases, J shed 4 bases, and the junction held 4 bases outside the gene matches. Germline CDR1 is SGHAT and CDR2 is FQNNGV. CDR3 length: 14 amino acids. The CDR3 DNA reads as TGTGCCAGCATGACTAGCGGGAGACGAGAGACCCAGTACTTC. It codes for CASMTSGRRETQYF.

The chain links TRBV4-1 to TRBJ2-1; D is unresolved. CDR1 is MGHRA and CDR2 is YSYEKL in the germline V gene. The CDR3 loop spans 15 amino acids. V was cut by 5 bases and J by 4 bases, with 15 bases left in between. The CDR3 loop reads CASSYVETPYNEQFF. The CDR3 DNA reads TGCGCCAGCAGCTATGTAGAGACTCCTTACAATGAGCAGTTCTTC.

As regards this clone: One end of the junction varies from germline; a read error may be responsible. The chain has TRBV7-7 and TRBJ2-7, with TRBD2 matching over 7 bases. Germline V lookup: CDR1 SSHAT, CDR2 FNYEAQ (reference sequence). The CDR3 sequence is 14 residues long. CDR3 nucleotide sequence: TGTGCTAGCAGCTTACGGCGGGAGAGTTACGAGCAGTACTTC. Translated: CASSLRRESYEQYF.

This clone came up a few times. CDR3 region: CASSRGRNYEQYF. As DNA, the CDR3 is TGTGCCAGTAGTAGGGGACGGAACTACGAGCAGTACTTC. J is TRBJ2-7 and V is TRBV19; D may match TRBD1 or TRBD2 (5 bases each). The V end lost 4 bases, the J end lost 3 bases, and 10 bases lay between the germline ends. The V gene's germline CDR1 is LNHDA and CDR2 SQIVND (reference sequence). CDR3 length: 13 amino acids.

The V gene is TRBV5-5, the J gene TRBJ1-3; D gene unclear. Per germline, CDR1 SGHKS and CDR2 YYEKEE (reference sequence). The CDR3 covers 15 residues. V lost 1 base and J 0 bases, leaving 8 bases between the germline ends. CDR3 DNA sequence: TGTGCCAGCAGCTTGCTAGCCACCTCTGGAAACACCATATATTTT. It codes for CASSLLATSGNTIYF.

This clone was found once. The chain uses TRBV30 and TRBJ1-5; 7 nucleotides match TRBD1. J was trimmed by 2 bases and V by 2 bases; bases with no gene match: 3. The germline gives CDR1 GTSNPN, CDR2 SVGIG (reference sequence). The CDR3 length is 14 residues. CDR3 sequence reads: CAWSQGGGNQPQHF. As DNA, the CDR3 is TGTGCCTGGAGTCAGGGGGGTGGCAATCAGCCCCAGCATTTT.

This chain joins TRBV10-3 and TRBJ2-1; D is unclear. There are 15 residues in the CDR3. Germline lookup yields CDR1 ENHRY and CDR2 SYGVKD. With 4 bases removed from V and 3 bases from J, the gap between germline ends came to 13 bases. CDR3 in amino acids: CAISAQSFNYNEQFF. CDR3 DNA sequence: TGTGCCATCAGTGCACAGAGCTTTAACTACAATGAGCAGTTCTTC.

The rearrangement joins TRBV2 to TRBJ1-2; D possibly corresponds to TRBD1 (5 bases). Germline CDR1 is SNHLY and CDR2 is FYNNEI. The CDR3 sequence is 13 residues long. Trimming took off 6 bases at V and 7 bases at J, with 15 bases between the two ends. Written as DNA, the CDR3 is TGTGCCAGCAGGCGGGACGGTGGCAGTGGCTACACCTTC. Translation gives CASRRDGGSGYTF. The variable domain in full, completed from reference TRBV2 and TRBJ1-2, reads EPEVTQTPSHQVTQMGQEVILRCVPISNHLYFYWYRQILGQKVEFLVSFYNNEISEKSEIFDDQFSVERPDGSNFTLKIRSTKLEDSAMYFCASRRDGGSGYTFGSGTRLTVV.

The chain carries TRBV19 and TRBJ1-2; D unresolved. V gave up 7 bases and J gave up 2 bases, with 26 bases separating them. The CDR3 length is 18 residues. CDR1 and CDR2 (germline): LNHDA, SQIVND (reference sequence). The CDR3 spells CASIEGSPGGSLNYGYTF. CDR3 DNA: TGTGCCAGTATTGAGGGCAGCCCGGGCGGTTCGCTAAACTATGGCTACACCTTC.

Details on this clone: An end of the junction differs from the germline gene, which may be a read error. The chain links TRBV11-3 to TRBJ2-2; TRBD2 might be the D (5 bases). The length of the CDR3 is 13 residues. Germline CDR1 is SGHNT and CDR2 is YENEEA. The CDR3 DNA is TGTGCCAGCAGCGCTCGCGAGGCCGGGAAGCTGTTTTTT. It specifies CASSAREAGKLFF. Using reference TRBV11-3 and TRBJ2-2 for the parts outside the CDR3, the full variable domain is EAGVVQSPRYKIIEKKQPVAFWCNPISGHNTLYWYLQNLGQGPELLIRYENEEAVDDSQLPKDRFSAERLKGVDSTLKIQPAELGDSAVYLCASSAREAGKLFFGEGSRLTVL.

This rearrangement joins TRBV7-9 to TRBJ1-2; no reliable D call. Per germline, CDR1 SEHNR and CDR2 FQNEAQ (reference sequence). This CDR3 has 14 amino acids. Trimming left V 4 bases short and J 5 bases short, with 14 bases between. CDR3 sequence (DNA): TGTGCCAGCAGCTCCGCGTCGGGTTCTTATGGCTACACCTTC. Translation gives CASSSASGSYGYTF.

The chain carries TRBV5-6 and TRBJ1-1; maybe TRBD1 (5 bases). The CDR3 sequence is 14 residues long. Germline CDR1 reads SGHDT; CDR2 reads YYEEEE. Deletions cut 3 bases from V and 1 base from J, with 10 bases between. DNA of the CDR3: TGTGCCAGCAGCTCGGGACTTCCGAACACTGAAGCTTTCTTT. This encodes CASSSGLPNTEAFF. The whole variable domain, remainder taken from reference TRBV5-6 and TRBJ1-1, is DAGVTQSPTHLIKTRGQQVTLRCSPKSGHDTVSWYQQALGQGPQFIFQYYEEEERQRGNFPDRFSGHQFPNYSSELNVNALLLGDSALYLCASSSGLPNTEAFFGQGTRLTVV.

V gene TRBV29-1 combines with J gene TRBJ1-1; unclear D gene. There are 13 residues in the CDR3. Per germline, CDR1 SQVTM and CDR2 ANQGSEA. V shed 4 bases and J shed 3 bases, with 12 bases lying between them. In DNA form, the CDR3 reads TGCAGCGTTGTTGAACCGTTGGACACTGAAGCTTTCTTT. Encoded protein: CSVVEPLDTEAFF.

This CDR3 reads CASSQLQGAGNTIYF. In nucleotides, the CDR3 is TGTGCCAGCAGCCAATTACAGGGGGCTGGAAACACCATATATTTT. The chain employs TRBV7-2 and TRBJ1-3; TRBD1 agrees at 8 bases. Unmatched junction bases numbered 5, after V lost 5 bases and J lost 2 bases. This CDR3 comprises 15 residues. Germline assignment: CDR1 SGHTA and CDR2 FQGNSA.

The J gene is TRBJ1-1, the V gene TRBV11-2; D ambiguous. This CDR3 is 13 amino acids long. V was trimmed by 1 base and J by 5 bases, leaving 8 bases between them. The germline CDR1 and CDR2 sequences are SGHAT and FQNNGV. CDR3 in amino acids: CASSLVPETEAFF. DNA of the CDR3: TGTGCCAGCAGCTTAGTTCCAGAAACTGAAGCTTTCTTT. Full variable domain (remainder filled in from reference TRBV11-2 and TRBJ1-1): EAGVAQSPRYKIIEKRQSVAFWCNPISGHATLYWYQQILGQGPKLLIQFQNNGVVDDSQLPKDRFSAERLKGVDSTLKIQPAKLEDSAVYLCASSLVPETEAFFGQGTRLTVV.

The chain has TRBV18 and TRBJ2-7; D unresolved. The V end was cut by 5 bases, the J end by 2 bases, with 10 bases between. Germline V lookup: CDR1 KGHSH, CDR2 LQKENI. The CDR3 runs to 13 residues. The CDR3 sequence: CASSGYGAYEQYF. In nucleotides, the CDR3 is TGTGCCAGCTCAGGGTACGGAGCCTACGAGCAGTACTTC.

This chain uses TRBV7-2 with TRBJ1-1, with D perhaps TRBD1 (6 bases). Trimming removed 3 bases at V and 0 bases at J, with 8 bases between. Germline V gene lookup returns CDR1 SGHTA and CDR2 FQGNSA. There are 14 residues in the CDR3. In DNA form, the CDR3 reads TGTGCCAGCAGCTTCGACAGGCTGAACACTGAAGCTTTCTTT. It yields the protein CASSFDRLNTEAFF.

This chain connects TRBV9 to TRBJ2-2; D gene ambiguous. CDR1 is SGDLS and CDR2 is YYNGEE in the germline V gene. This CDR3 contains 13 residues. Between the trimmed V and J ends, which lost 0 bases and 6 bases, there was a span of 6 bases. The CDR3 protein is CASSVETAGELFF. Written as DNA, the CDR3 is TGTGCCAGCAGCGTAGAAACAGCCGGGGAGCTGTTTTTT.

The chain links TRBV30 to TRBJ1-1; maybe TRBD1 (6 bases). Germline V CDR1 and CDR2: GTSNPN, SVGIG (reference sequence). The CDR3 contains 13 residues. V was shortened by 0 bases and J by 6 bases, with 11 bases between the two germline ends. In DNA, the CDR3 is TGTGCCTGGAGTGTCGAGGGGGTCTCTGAAGCTTTCTTT. Its protein product is CAWSVEGVSEAFF.

This chain links TRBV19 with TRBJ1-1; TRBD1 aligns across 8 bases. With 8 bases clipped from V and 3 bases from J, the junction kept 5 bases outside the gene matches. Germline V gene data show CDR1 as LNHDA and CDR2 as SQIVND (reference sequence). The CDR3 runs 13 residues. CDR3 in amino acids: CASRRGLDTEAFF. The CDR3 DNA sequence: TGTGCCAGTCGCAGGGGGCTTGACACTGAAGCTTTCTTT.

The genes are TRBV7-8 and TRBJ1-1; 11 nucleotides match TRBD1. J gave up 4 bases and V 6 bases, and 4 bases lay outside the gene matches. Germline values: CDR1 SGHVS, CDR2 FQNEAQ. This CDR3 is built from 14 residues. The CDR3 loop reads CASRGTGGPTEAFF. DNA of the CDR3: TGTGCCAGCAGGGGGACAGGGGGACCCACTGAAGCTTTCTTT.